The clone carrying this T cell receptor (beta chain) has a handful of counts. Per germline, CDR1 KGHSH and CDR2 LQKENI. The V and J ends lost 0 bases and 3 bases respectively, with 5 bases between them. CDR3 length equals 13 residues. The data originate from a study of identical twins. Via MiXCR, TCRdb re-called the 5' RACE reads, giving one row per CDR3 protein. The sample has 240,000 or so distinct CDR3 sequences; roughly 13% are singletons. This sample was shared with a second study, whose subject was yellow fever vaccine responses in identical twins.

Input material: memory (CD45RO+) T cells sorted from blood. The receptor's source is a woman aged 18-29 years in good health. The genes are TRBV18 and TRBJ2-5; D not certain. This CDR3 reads CASSPPNEETQYF. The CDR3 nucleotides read TGTGCCAGCTCACCACCGAACGAAGAGACCCAGTACTTC.